Below are 13 T cell receptor beta chains sequenced from a single sample in a study of cytomegalovirus exposure and HLA in healthy donors. A multiplex PCR was run with 60 Vbeta primers and 13 Jbeta primers. The data were produced by immunoSEQ multiplex PCR, yet TCRdb's version contains in-frame clones alone and is incomplete. The sample holds around 120,000 clones, approximately 72% seen once. Sequencing used PBMCs. The source of these receptors is a man in his sixties in good health and CMV-seropositive.

This clone has a handful of counts. The chain employs TRBV15 and TRBJ2-3; TRBD2 agrees at 9 bases. The V gene end was trimmed by 1 base and the J gene end by 1 base; junction bases not matched to a gene: 9. Germline CDR1 reads LNHNV; CDR2 reads YYDKDF (reference sequence). The CDR3 sequence is 18 residues long. The CDR3 nucleotides read TGTGCCACCAGCAGAGTAGCGGGAGTGATTTATGGCACAGATACGCAGTATTTT. Protein product: CATSRVAGVIYGTDTQYF.

This clone has just a few counts. J is TRBJ2-7 and V is TRBV28; 9 bases line up with TRBD2. The germline gives CDR1 MDHEN, CDR2 SYDVKM. The CDR3 runs 14 residues. Germline trimming cut 2 bases from V and 2 bases from J; bases unmatched to any gene: 1. CDR3 sequence (DNA): TGTGCCAGCAGTTTAGCGGGAGGGCCCTACGAGCAGTACTTC. This translates into CASSLAGGPYEQYF.

The table lists this clone with a few counts. The chain employs TRBV7-6 and TRBJ1-6; 9 bases fit TRBD1. CDR1 and CDR2 (germline): SGHVS, FNYEAQ. The CDR3 is 15 amino acids. V lost 3 bases and J lost 5; bases outside the gene matches: 2. DNA for the CDR3: TGTGCCAGCAGCTTTAGGGACAGGGATAATTCACCCCTCCACTTT. It yields the protein CASSFRDRDNSPLHF.

The chain combines TRBV19 with TRBJ2-1; TRBD2 matches 10 bases. Germline CDR1 and CDR2: LNHDA and SQIVND (reference sequence). The CDR3 sequence is 15 residues long. The V and J ends lost 6 bases and 7 bases, in that order; junction bases with no gene match: 9. CDR3 loop: CASSPGLARGNEQFF. The CDR3 coding sequence is TGTGCCAGTAGCCCGGGACTAGCGAGGGGTAATGAGCAGTTCTTC.

The gene calls are TRBV5-5 and TRBJ1-2, with a possible D match to TRBD1 (6 bases). The V gene lost 0 bases and the J gene lost 4 bases, with 13 bases spanning the gap. The germline CDR1 and CDR2 sequences are SGHKS and YYEKEE (reference sequence). The length of the CDR3 is 15 residues. The CDR3 nucleotides are TGTGCCAGCAGCTTGGAGGCCGGGACAACCTATGGCTACACCTTC. Protein product: CASSLEAGTTYGYTF.

This clone was seen a handful of times. This CDR3 is CASTPDGGANGYTF. CDR3 in DNA: TGCGCCAGCACTCCGGATGGGGGGGCTAATGGCTACACCTTC. This rearrangement joins TRBV5-1 to TRBJ1-2; TRBD1 is a possible D gene (6 bases). This CDR3 spans 14 amino acids. Looked up from germline, CDR1 is SGHRS and CDR2 is YFSETQ. V dropped 6 bases and J dropped 6 bases, with 18 bases sitting between them.

In its sample, this clone was seen a few times. The chain links TRBV27 to TRBJ2-3, with a weak D call TRBD2 (5 bases). The CDR3 spans 13 residues. Trimming took off 3 bases at V and 5 bases at J, with 9 bases between the two ends. Germline V CDR1 and CDR2: MNHEY, SMNVEV (reference sequence). CDR3 in DNA: TGTGCCAGCAGTTTTTTGGGAGAAGATACGCAGTATTTT. As protein: CASSFLGEDTQYF.

The chain joins TRBV6-5 to TRBJ1-5, with TRBD1 identical over 8 bases. CDR3 length: 14 amino acids. Per germline, CDR1 MNHEY and CDR2 SVGAGI. V shed 8 bases and J 7 bases; nucleotides not matched to a gene: 10. Here the CDR3 DNA reads TGTGCCAGCTCTACAGGGGGGGCTTGGCAGCCCCAGCATTTT. This gives the protein CASSTGGAWQPQHF.

There are a few counts of this clone. This chain links TRBV2 with TRBJ2-7, with unresolved D. Per germline, CDR1 SNHLY and CDR2 FYNNEI. There are 14 residues in the CDR3. Deletions cut 1 base from V and 3 bases from J, with 10 bases between. The DNA for the CDR3 is TGTGCCAGCAGTGAAGTTTACAGTTACTACGAGCAGTACTTC. It translates to CASSEVYSYYEQYF.

This clone was counted a few times. This chain connects TRBV7-9 to TRBJ2-7; D is uncertain. The CDR3 has 15 amino acids. Trimming removed 0 bases at V and 2 bases at J, with 11 bases between. The germline V gene encodes CDR1 SEHNR and CDR2 FQNEAQ (reference sequence). Here the CDR3 DNA reads TGTGCCAGCAGCTTAGCGAGCTTCCGAACCTACGAGCAGTACTTC. Translation: CASSLASFRTYEQYF.

The chain joins TRBV5-1 to TRBJ2-7; D is perhaps TRBD1 (6 bases). Trimming removed 4 bases at V and 3 bases at J, with 11 bases between. The CDR3 sequence is 13 residues long. In germline, CDR1 is SGHRS, CDR2 YFSETQ. The CDR3 DNA follows: TGCGCCAGCAGCGGGGACACAAGCTACGAGCAGTACTTC. Translated: CASSGDTSYEQYF.

The chain couples TRBV7-2 to TRBJ2-5, with D possibly TRBD2 on 7 matching bases. This CDR3 is built from 15 residues. The V and J ends lost 3 bases and 4 bases respectively, with 15 bases between them. Germline CDR1 SGHTA, CDR2 FQGNSA. CDR3 coding DNA: TGTGCCAGCAGCTTGGGGGGGGCGAATGGAGAGACCCAGTACTTC. Protein product: CASSLGGANGETQYF.

CDR3 protein: CASSSTDSPNYGYTF. CDR3 DNA: TGCGCCAGCAGCTCTACGGACAGTCCCAACTATGGCTACACCTTC. The chain has TRBV5-1 and TRBJ1-2; D might be TRBD1 (6 bases). V was clipped by 3 bases and J by 2 bases, with 14 bases between them. There are 15 residues in the CDR3. Germline V CDR1 and CDR2: SGHRS, YFSETQ.